A selection of T cell receptor beta chains follows, all from one sample in a study of lymphopenia after photon versus proton radiotherapy. Data came from immunoSEQ multiplex PCR; TCRdb stores just in-frame clones and leaves some out. The data contain 20,000 to 30,000 clones, more than 75% of them singletons. This sample comprised peripheral blood, obtained from a patient treated with photon-based radiotherapy. The receptor source for this set is a man between 35 and 55 years old with gastric cancer. CDR3s include the opening cysteine and the closing phenylalanine or tryptophan. The order of the fields is D gene, V gene, clone size, J gene, CDR3 DNA, CDR3 protein. The D gene is left open where the match is weak. The size field is filled for only some rows; it gives once, few, many or a size class.

d_gene: NA
v_gene: TRBV27
abundance: NA
j_gene: TRBJ2-7
CDR3nt: TGTGCCAGCCACCGGGACAACAGCTACGAGCAGTACTTC
CDR3aa: CASHRDNSYEQYF

d_gene: TRBD2
v_gene: TRBV7-3
abundance: NA
j_gene: TRBJ2-3
CDR3nt: TGTGCCAGCAGCTTAAGGGGGCCAGCGGGGGGCACAGATACGCAGTATTTT
CDR3aa: CASSLRGPAGGTDTQYF

d_gene: NA
v_gene: TRBV5-1
abundance: NA
j_gene: TRBJ2-1
CDR3nt: TGCGCCAGCAGCTTGGGGGCGAGGAATCTCTACAATGAGCAGTTCTTC
CDR3aa: CASSLGARNLYNEQFF

d_gene: NA
v_gene: TRBV15
abundance: NA
j_gene: TRBJ1-1
CDR3nt: TGTGCCACCAGCAGAGATCAGACTGAAGCTTTCTTT
CDR3aa: CATSRDQTEAFF

d_gene: TRBD1
v_gene: TRBV5-4
abundance: NA
j_gene: TRBJ1-2
CDR3nt: TGTGCCAGCAGCCCCGGGACAGCCCAATATGGCTACACCTTC
CDR3aa: CASSPGTAQYGYTF

d_gene: NA
v_gene: TRBV6-1
abundance: NA
j_gene: TRBJ1-1
CDR3nt: TGTGCCAGCAGTGCCCTCGGCAGGAACACTGAAGCTTTCTTT
CDR3aa: CASSALGRNTEAFF

d_gene: TRBD2
v_gene: TRBV30
abundance: NA
j_gene: TRBJ2-1
CDR3nt: TGTGCCTGGAACCAACCTAGCGGGGGGGCGGTTGAGCAGTTCTTC
CDR3aa: CAWNQPSGGAVEQFF

d_gene: TRBD2
v_gene: TRBV5-1
abundance: NA
j_gene: TRBJ2-3
CDR3nt: TGCGCCAGCAGCCCGGGACTAGCGGGACTGGCGGGCACAGATACGCAGTATTTT
CDR3aa: CASSPGLAGLAGTDTQYF

d_gene: NA
v_gene: TRBV10-3
abundance: NA
j_gene: TRBJ1-2
CDR3nt: TGTGCGACCCGCCGGGACGCGACTTCTAACTATGGCTACACCTTC
CDR3aa: CATRRDATSNYGYTF

d_gene: TRBD2
v_gene: TRBV13
abundance: NA
j_gene: TRBJ2-1
CDR3nt: TGTGCCAGCAGCTCGAGCGGGACCGAGAGCTCCTACAATGAGCAGTTCTTC
CDR3aa: CASSSSGTESSYNEQFF

d_gene: TRBD1
v_gene: TRBV2
abundance: NA
j_gene: TRBJ2-3
CDR3nt: TGTGCCAGCAGTAAGAGTGGACAGGGAGGTCCTACGCAGTATTTT
CDR3aa: CASSKSGQGGPTQYF

d_gene: NA
v_gene: TRBV4-3
abundance: NA
j_gene: TRBJ2-2
CDR3nt: TGCGCCAGCAGCCAAGATAGGGTTTCCCTATCCGGGGAGCTGTTTTTT
CDR3aa: CASSQDRVSLSGELFF

d_gene: TRBD2
v_gene: TRBV11-2
abundance: once
j_gene: TRBJ2-5
CDR3nt: TGTGCCAGCAGCGCTAGCGGGGGGCCAGAGACCCAGTACTTC
CDR3aa: CASSASGGPETQYF

d_gene: NA
v_gene: TRBV19
abundance: medium-sized
j_gene: TRBJ1-2
CDR3nt: TGTGCCAGTACCCCAGGGGCAGCCGCGGGCTACACCTTC
CDR3aa: CASTPGAAAGYTF

d_gene: NA
v_gene: TRBV11-2
abundance: NA
j_gene: TRBJ2-2
CDR3nt: TGTGCCAGCAGCTTAGTCGGAGGGAACACCGGGGAGCTGTTTTTT
CDR3aa: CASSLVGGNTGELFF

d_gene: NA
v_gene: TRBV11-2
abundance: NA
j_gene: TRBJ2-7
CDR3nt: TGTGCCAGCAGCCGACGCATCTCCTACGAGCAGTACTTC
CDR3aa: CASSRRISYEQYF

d_gene: NA
v_gene: TRBV11-1
abundance: once
j_gene: TRBJ2-7
CDR3nt: TGTGCCAGCAGCTTAGGGCAGACCTACGAGCAGTACTTC
CDR3aa: CASSLGQTYEQYF

d_gene: NA
v_gene: TRBV5-4
abundance: NA
j_gene: TRBJ2-6
CDR3nt: TGTGCCAGCAGCTTGGACCCGGGGTCTGGGGCCAACGTCCTGACTTTC
CDR3aa: CASSLDPGSGANVLTF

d_gene: NA
v_gene: TRBV10-1
abundance: NA
j_gene: TRBJ2-3
CDR3nt: TGCGCCAGCAGTGAGGACCCGGGGCCAGATACGCAGTATTTT
CDR3aa: CASSEDPGPDTQYF

d_gene: TRBD1
v_gene: TRBV10-3
abundance: NA
j_gene: TRBJ2-3
CDR3nt: TGTGCCATCAGTGAGGAGGGGGCGGAAGATACGCAGTATTTT
CDR3aa: CAISEEGAEDTQYF

d_gene: NA
v_gene: TRBV4-1
abundance: once
j_gene: TRBJ2-2
CDR3nt: TGCGCCAGCAGCCCTCAGGAGGGGGGGACCGGGGAGCTGTTTTTT
CDR3aa: CASSPQEGGTGELFF

d_gene: TRBD1
v_gene: TRBV11-2
abundance: NA
j_gene: TRBJ1-1
CDR3nt: TGTGCCAGCAGCACAGGACAGGGCCCACCTGAAGCTTTCTTT
CDR3aa: CASSTGQGPPEAFF

d_gene: NA
v_gene: TRBV25-1
abundance: NA
j_gene: TRBJ2-3
CDR3nt: TGTGCCAGCAGTACCATAGGCCCCAGCACAGATACGCAGTATTTT
CDR3aa: CASSTIGPSTDTQYF

d_gene: NA
v_gene: TRBV18
abundance: NA
j_gene: TRBJ2-2
CDR3nt: TGTGCCATCATGACGAGGAACACCGGGGAGCTGTTTTTT
CDR3aa: CAIMTRNTGELFF

d_gene: TRBD1
v_gene: TRBV29-1
abundance: few
j_gene: TRBJ1-2
CDR3nt: TGCAGCGTCGCCGACAGGGGGAACGGCTATGGCTACACCTTC
CDR3aa: CSVADRGNGYGYTF

d_gene: NA
v_gene: TRBV7-8
abundance: NA
j_gene: TRBJ1-5
CDR3nt: TGTGCCAGCAGCGTCTCAGGGGCTAATCAGCCCCAGCATTTT
CDR3aa: CASSVSGANQPQHF

d_gene: NA
v_gene: TRBV2
abundance: NA
j_gene: TRBJ2-7
CDR3nt: TGTGCCAGCAGGGACGGGGATGGACACGAGCAGTACTTC
CDR3aa: CASRDGDGHEQYF

d_gene: NA
v_gene: TRBV9
abundance: once
j_gene: TRBJ1-4
CDR3nt: TGTGCCAGCAGCGTAGAGATAGGGGCAGGGAATGAAAAACTGTTTTTT
CDR3aa: CASSVEIGAGNEKLFF

d_gene: TRBD1
v_gene: TRBV6-5
abundance: NA
j_gene: TRBJ2-7
CDR3nt: TGTGCCAGCAGTTCCGCCGGGACAGAGGCTTCCTACGAGCAGTACTTC
CDR3aa: CASSSAGTEASYEQYF

d_gene: NA
v_gene: TRBV30
abundance: NA
j_gene: TRBJ1-1
CDR3nt: TGTGCCTGGAGCCCTATGACTGAAGCTTTCTTT
CDR3aa: CAWSPMTEAFF

d_gene: NA
v_gene: TRBV2
abundance: NA
j_gene: TRBJ2-3
CDR3nt: TGTGCCAGCAGTTGGGGGTCGCATAGCACAGATACGCAGTATTTT
CDR3aa: CASSWGSHSTDTQYF

d_gene: NA
v_gene: TRBV6-5
abundance: NA
j_gene: TRBJ1-1
CDR3nt: TGTGCCAGCAGTTACTCGTGGCAGGGGAACACTGAAGCTTTCTTT
CDR3aa: CASSYSWQGNTEAFF

d_gene: TRBD2
v_gene: TRBV10-3
abundance: NA
j_gene: TRBJ2-7
CDR3nt: TGTGCCATCAGCGCGGGACTAGCGGGGGACGAGCAGTACTTC
CDR3aa: CAISAGLAGDEQYF

d_gene: NA
v_gene: TRBV6-6
abundance: NA
j_gene: TRBJ2-7
CDR3nt: TGTGCCAGCAGTCCCGGACGGTTCGAGCAGTACTTC
CDR3aa: CASSPGRFEQYF

d_gene: NA
v_gene: TRBV7-2
abundance: NA
j_gene: TRBJ1-2
CDR3nt: TGTGCCAGCAGCTCGAGCGGAGGAGGGGCCCTCGGCTACACCTTC
CDR3aa: CASSSSGGGALGYTF

d_gene: TRBD1
v_gene: TRBV19
abundance: NA
j_gene: TRBJ1-1
CDR3nt: TGTGCCAGTTCGGACAGGCCTGGTCTAGTAGCTTTCTTT
CDR3aa: CASSDRPGLVAFF

d_gene: TRBD1
v_gene: TRBV19
abundance: NA
j_gene: TRBJ1-5
CDR3nt: TGTGCCGGTGGACAGGGTGGCAATCAGCCCCAGCATTTT
CDR3aa: CAGGQGGNQPQHF

d_gene: TRBD1
v_gene: TRBV11-2
abundance: NA
j_gene: TRBJ2-7
CDR3nt: TGTGCCAGCAGCTTAGGGGGGACAGGTAGCGAGCAGTACTTC
CDR3aa: CASSLGGTGSEQYF

d_gene: NA
v_gene: TRBV6-1
abundance: NA
j_gene: TRBJ2-7
CDR3nt: TGTGCCACCCACCGCTTCGCCGGGGTCGAGCAGTACTTC
CDR3aa: CATHRFAGVEQYF

d_gene: TRBD2
v_gene: TRBV10-3
abundance: NA
j_gene: TRBJ2-7
CDR3nt: TGTGCCATCAGTGAGTCCGGCGGGGGACCATCGCATGAGCAGTACTTC
CDR3aa: CAISESGGGPSHEQYF

d_gene: TRBD1
v_gene: TRBV20-1
abundance: NA
j_gene: TRBJ1-2
CDR3nt: TGCAGTGCAAGGACAGGAAATGGCTACACCTTC
CDR3aa: CSARTGNGYTF

d_gene: NA
v_gene: TRBV7-2
abundance: NA
j_gene: TRBJ2-7
CDR3nt: TGTGCCAGCAGCTTAGGCAGGGTCTACGAGCAGTACTTC
CDR3aa: CASSLGRVYEQYF